These 7 T cell receptor beta chains were all obtained from the same sample, sequenced in a study of T cell responses to AZD1222 COVID-19 vaccine. Using immunoSEQ multiplex PCR, the repertoire was profiled, and TCRdb retains in-frame clones only, with some absent. This sample yields about 140,000 clones, of which about 89% are seen a single time; about 3% belongs to the top ten. The specimen was peripheral blood, collected on day 0 of AZD1222 vaccination. The receptors here all came from an adult in good health.

This chain uses TRBV19 with TRBJ1-5; D not certain. CDR1 is LNHDA, CDR2 SQIVND, per germline (reference sequence). V lost 5 bases and J lost 2, with 13 bases in between. The CDR3 totals 15 residues. The CDR3 loop reads CASSGQGSRNQPQHF. CDR3 DNA sequence: TGTGCCAGTAGTGGCCAAGGGAGTCGCAATCAGCCCCAGCATTTT.

This clone was detected only once. This chain uses TRBV12-3 or TRBV12-4 with TRBJ2-1, with D maybe TRBD2 (5 bases). With 0 bases removed from V and 10 bases from J, the gap between germline ends came to 7 bases. The CDR3 is 12 amino acids. CDR3 nucleotide sequence: TGTGCCAGCAGTTTAGCCCCGGGGGAGCAGTTCTTC. Translating gives CASSLAPGEQFF.

The chain uses TRBV4-3 and TRBJ1-4; D unclear. The CDR3 sequence is 17 residues long. Germline V gives CDR1 LGHNA, CDR2 YSLEER. Between the trimmed V and J ends, which lost 2 bases and 8 bases, there was a span of 21 bases. DNA of the CDR3: TGCGCCAGCAGCCAAACCACTTCGGCCATAGACAAAGAAAAACTGTTTTTT. Translating gives CASSQTTSAIDKEKLFF.

This chain links TRBV7-2 with TRBJ2-7; 7 bases are shared with TRBD2. There are 15 residues in the CDR3. The germline V gene encodes CDR1 SGHTA and CDR2 FQGNSA. V lost 5 bases, J lost 2 bases, and 9 bases stayed unmatched. The CDR3 coding sequence is TGTGCCAGCAGCCTAGGCCCTAGCGGACCCTACGAGCAGTACTTC. Amino acid sequence: CASSLGPSGPYEQYF.

The gene calls are TRBV7-9 and TRBJ2-1; 10 positions agree with TRBD2. This CDR3 is built from 19 residues. The germline V gene has CDR1 SEHNR and CDR2 FQNEAQ (reference sequence). V lost 1 base, J lost 7 bases, and 16 bases stayed unmatched. CDR3: CASSLGLHILAGDGNEQFF. CDR3 nucleotides: TGTGCCAGCAGCTTAGGCCTCCATATTCTAGCGGGAGATGGGAATGAGCAGTTCTTC.

The chain recombines TRBV4-3 with TRBJ2-1; 9 positions agree with TRBD2. Germline V lookup: CDR1 LGHNA, CDR2 YSLEER. The CDR3 length is 18 residues. Losses at the gene ends were 0 bases for V and 4 bases for J; bases not matched to a gene: 10. The CDR3: CASSQDGRAGGPYNEQFF. CDR3 DNA sequence: TGCGCCAGCAGCCAAGATGGGAGAGCGGGGGGACCTTACAATGAGCAGTTCTTC.

The rearrangement links TRBV29-1 to TRBJ2-7; D call uncertain. V was clipped by 4 bases and J by 5 bases, with 9 bases between them. The CDR3 consists of 11 residues. CDR1 and CDR2 from the germline V gene are SQVTM and ANQGSEA. The CDR3 spells CSVGIRDEQYF. The CDR3, as DNA: TGCAGCGTTGGAATTCGGGACGAGCAGTACTTC.